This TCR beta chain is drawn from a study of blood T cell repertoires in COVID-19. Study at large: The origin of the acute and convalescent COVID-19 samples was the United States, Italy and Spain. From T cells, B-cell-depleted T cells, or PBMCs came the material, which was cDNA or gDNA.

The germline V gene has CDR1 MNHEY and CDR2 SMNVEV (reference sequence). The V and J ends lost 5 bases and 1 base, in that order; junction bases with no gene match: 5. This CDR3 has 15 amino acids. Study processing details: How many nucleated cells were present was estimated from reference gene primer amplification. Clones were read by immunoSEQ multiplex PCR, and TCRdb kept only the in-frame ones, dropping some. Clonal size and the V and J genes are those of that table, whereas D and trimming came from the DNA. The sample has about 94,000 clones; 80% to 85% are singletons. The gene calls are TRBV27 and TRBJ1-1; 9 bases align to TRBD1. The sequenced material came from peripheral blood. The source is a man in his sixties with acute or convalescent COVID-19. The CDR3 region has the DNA TGTGCCAGCAGTCCTGGACAGGGGAGGAACACTGAAGCTTTCTTT. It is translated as CASSPGQGRNTEAFF.